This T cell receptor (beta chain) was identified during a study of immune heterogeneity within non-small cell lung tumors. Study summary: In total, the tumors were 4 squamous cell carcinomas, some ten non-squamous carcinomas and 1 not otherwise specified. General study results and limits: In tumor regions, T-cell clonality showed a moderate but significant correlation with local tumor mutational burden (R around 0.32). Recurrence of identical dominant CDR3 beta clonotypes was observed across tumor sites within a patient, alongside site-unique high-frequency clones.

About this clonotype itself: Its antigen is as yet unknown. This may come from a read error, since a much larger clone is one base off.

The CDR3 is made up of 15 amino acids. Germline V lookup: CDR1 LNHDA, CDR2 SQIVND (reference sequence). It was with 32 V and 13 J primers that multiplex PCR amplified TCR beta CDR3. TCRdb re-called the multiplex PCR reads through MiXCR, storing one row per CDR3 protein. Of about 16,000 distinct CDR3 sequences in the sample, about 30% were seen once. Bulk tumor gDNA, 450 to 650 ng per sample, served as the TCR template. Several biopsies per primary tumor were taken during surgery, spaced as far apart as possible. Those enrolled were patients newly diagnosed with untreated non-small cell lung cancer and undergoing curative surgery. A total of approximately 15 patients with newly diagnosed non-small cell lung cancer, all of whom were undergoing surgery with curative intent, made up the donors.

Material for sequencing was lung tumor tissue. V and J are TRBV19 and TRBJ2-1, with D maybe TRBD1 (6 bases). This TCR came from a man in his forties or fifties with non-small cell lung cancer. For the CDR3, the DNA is TGTGTCAGCACCTCCGTGGCAGGGGACCCCCATGAGCAGTTCTTC. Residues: CVSTSVAGDPHEQFF.